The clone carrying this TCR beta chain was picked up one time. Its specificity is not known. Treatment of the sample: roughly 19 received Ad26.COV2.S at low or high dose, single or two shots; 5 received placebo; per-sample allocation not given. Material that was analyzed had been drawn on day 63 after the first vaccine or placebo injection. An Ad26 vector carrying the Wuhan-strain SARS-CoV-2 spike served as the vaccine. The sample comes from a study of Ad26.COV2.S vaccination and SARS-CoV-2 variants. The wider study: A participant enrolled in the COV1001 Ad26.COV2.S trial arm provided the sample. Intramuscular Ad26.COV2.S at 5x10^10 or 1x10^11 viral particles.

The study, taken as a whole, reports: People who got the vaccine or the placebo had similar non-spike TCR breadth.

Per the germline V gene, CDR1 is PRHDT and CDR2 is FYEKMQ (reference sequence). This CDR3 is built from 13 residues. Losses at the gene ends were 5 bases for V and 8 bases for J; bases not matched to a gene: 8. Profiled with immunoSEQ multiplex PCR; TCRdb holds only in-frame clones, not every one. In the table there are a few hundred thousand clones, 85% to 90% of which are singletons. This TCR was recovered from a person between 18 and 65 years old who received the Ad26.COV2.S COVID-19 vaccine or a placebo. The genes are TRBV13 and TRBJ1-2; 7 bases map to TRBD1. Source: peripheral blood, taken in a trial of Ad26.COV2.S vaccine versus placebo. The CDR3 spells CASSTRGWEGYTF. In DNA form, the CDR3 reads TGTGCCAGCAGCACCAGGGGGTGGGAAGGCTACACCTTC.